Sequencing of this TCR beta chain was carried out in a study of shared clonotypes between healthy human individuals. The germline V gene encodes CDR1 KGHSH and CDR2 LQKENI. The CDR3 loop spans 15 amino acids. The germline V and J ends were trimmed by 2 bases and 2 bases, with 9 bases remaining between them. Libraries were prepared by immunoSEQ multiplex PCR; TCRdb keeps only in-frame clonotypes and omits some of them. The sample holds over a million clones, about 98% seen once. The chain couples TRBV18 to TRBJ2-2; D unclear. Sequences were obtained from naive CD4+ T cells sorted from blood. Described subset: CD45RA+ positively selected. The receptor was derived from a man aged 25 to 40 in good health. CDR3 amino acids: CASSPLLANTGELFF. The CDR3 region has the DNA TGTGCCAGCTCACCATTGCTGGCAAACACCGGGGAGCTGTTTTTT.